This T cell receptor (beta chain) was captured in a study of cytomegalovirus exposure and HLA in healthy donors. Although they were nominally healthy when sampled, donors likely had unrecorded immune exposures. The PCR had 60 Vbeta and 13 Jbeta primers. Method: immunoSEQ multiplex PCR; TCRdb's copy keeps in-frame clones and lacks some. The table shows about 160,000 clones, with 86% occurring only once. Study results and caveats: Looking again later, the authors saw that most CMV-associated TCR beta chains seemed HLA-restricted.

Germline V lookup: CDR1 SEHNR, CDR2 FQNEAQ (reference sequence). This CDR3 spans 12 amino acids. Note on this clone: Its antigen is currently unknown. A junction end diverges from the germline sequence, so it may reflect a read error.

The chain couples TRBV7-9 to TRBJ2-7; possibly TRBD1 for D (5 bases). The sample consisted of PBMCs. This sequence originates from a woman aged 18 to 35 in good health and CMV-seronegative. In nucleotides, the CDR3 is TGTTCCAGCAGCTTAATGACAGACGAGCAGTACTTC. Translating gives CSSSLMTDEQYF.